A single TCR beta chain is shown here with its context. The antigen is unknown. The CDR3 extends over 11 amino acids. Germline loops: CDR1 GTSNPN, CDR2 SVGIG (reference sequence). Trimming pared 4 bases from V and 8 bases from J, leaving 11 bases between. The sample originates from a study of CD8 T cells in Susac syndrome. The study's findings and limits: The study admitted that it had a relatively small number of individuals in its TCR sequencing and HLA analysis.

The CD8+ and CD4+ T cells were negatively isolated, with the TEMRA cells enriched by FACS. Reverse transcription of roughly 0.45 to 1 ug RNA was performed with random hexamers. TCRdb re-analysed the immunoSEQ multiplex PCR reads in MiXCR, keeping a single row per CDR3 protein. Of approximately 160,000 distinct CDR3 sequences in the sample, 90% to 95% were seen once. The sequenced material came from CD4+ T cells from PBMCs. The sequence came from a human donor with multiple sclerosis. This chain connects TRBV30 to TRBJ1-2; D ambiguous. In nucleotides, the CDR3 is TGTGCCTGGAACGGCGTGAGCGGCTACACCTTC. Translating gives CAWNGVSGYTF.